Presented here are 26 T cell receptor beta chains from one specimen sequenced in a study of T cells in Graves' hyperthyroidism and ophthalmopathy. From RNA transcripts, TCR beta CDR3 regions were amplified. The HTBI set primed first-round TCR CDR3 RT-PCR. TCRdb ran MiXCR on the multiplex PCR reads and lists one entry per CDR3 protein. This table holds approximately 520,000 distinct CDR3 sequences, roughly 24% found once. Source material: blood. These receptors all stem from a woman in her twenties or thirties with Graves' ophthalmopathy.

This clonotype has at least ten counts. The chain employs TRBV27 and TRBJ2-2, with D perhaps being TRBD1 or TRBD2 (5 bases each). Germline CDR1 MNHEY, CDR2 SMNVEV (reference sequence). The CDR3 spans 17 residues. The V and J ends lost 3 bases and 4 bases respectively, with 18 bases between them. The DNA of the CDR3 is TGTGCCAGCAGTTTCGGCAGGGCAGCTAGCCTCACCGGGGAGCTGTTTTTT. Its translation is CASSFGRAASLTGELFF.

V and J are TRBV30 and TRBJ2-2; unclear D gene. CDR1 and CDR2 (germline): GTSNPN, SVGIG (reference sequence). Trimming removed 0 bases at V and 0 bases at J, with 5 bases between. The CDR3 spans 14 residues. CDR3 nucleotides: TGTGCCTGGAGTGTCGCCGCGAACACCGGGGAGCTGTTTTTT. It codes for CAWSVAANTGELFF. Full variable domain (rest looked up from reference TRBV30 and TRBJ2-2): SQTIHQWPATLVQPVGSPLSLECTVEGTSNPNLYWYRQAAGRGLQLLFYSVGIGQISSEVPQNLSASRPQDRQFILSSKKLLLSDSGFYLCAWSVAANTGELFFGEGSRLTVL.

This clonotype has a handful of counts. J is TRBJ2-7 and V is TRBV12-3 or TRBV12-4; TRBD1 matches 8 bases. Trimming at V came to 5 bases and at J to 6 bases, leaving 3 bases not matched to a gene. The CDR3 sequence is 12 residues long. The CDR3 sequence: CASSRGTGEQYF. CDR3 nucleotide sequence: TGTGCCAGCAGTAGGGGGACAGGCGAGCAGTACTTC.

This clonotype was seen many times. CDR3 in amino acids: CASSPQAGGVGETQYF. The CDR3 nucleotides are TGTGCCAGCAGCCCACAAGCAGGGGGCGTGGGGGAGACCCAGTACTTC. The J gene is TRBJ2-5, the V gene TRBV7-9, with 8 nucleotides matching TRBD1. Germline CDR1 is SEHNR and CDR2 is FQNEAQ (reference sequence). This CDR3 region has 16 residues. The V gene end was trimmed by 5 bases and the J gene end by 5 bases; junction bases not matched to a gene: 13.

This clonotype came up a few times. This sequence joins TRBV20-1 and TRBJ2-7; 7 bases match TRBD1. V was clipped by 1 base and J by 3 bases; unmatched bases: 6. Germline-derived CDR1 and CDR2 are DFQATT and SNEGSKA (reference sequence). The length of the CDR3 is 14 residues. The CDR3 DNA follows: TGCAGTGCTAGAGGAGGGACAGACTTCTACGAGCAGTACTTC. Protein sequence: CSARGGTDFYEQYF.

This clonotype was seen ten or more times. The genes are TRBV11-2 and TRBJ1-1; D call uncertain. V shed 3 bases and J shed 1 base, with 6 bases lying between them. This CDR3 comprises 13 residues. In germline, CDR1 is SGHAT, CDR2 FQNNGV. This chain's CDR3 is CASSFWGNTEAFF. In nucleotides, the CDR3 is TGTGCCAGCAGCTTTTGGGGGAACACTGAAGCTTTCTTT.

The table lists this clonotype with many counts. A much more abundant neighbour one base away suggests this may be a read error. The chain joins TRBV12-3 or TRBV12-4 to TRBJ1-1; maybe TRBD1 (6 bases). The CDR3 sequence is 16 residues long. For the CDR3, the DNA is TGTGCCAGCAGCTATAGGACGGGAGTAGGGGACACTGAAGCTTCCTTT. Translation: CASSYRTGVGDTEASF.

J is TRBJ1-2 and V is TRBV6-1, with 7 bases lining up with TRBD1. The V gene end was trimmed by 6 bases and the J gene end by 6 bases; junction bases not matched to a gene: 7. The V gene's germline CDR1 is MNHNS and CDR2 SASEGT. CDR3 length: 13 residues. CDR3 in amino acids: CASRVTGVHGYTF. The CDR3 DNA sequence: TGTGCCAGCAGGGTAACAGGGGTCCATGGCTACACCTTC.

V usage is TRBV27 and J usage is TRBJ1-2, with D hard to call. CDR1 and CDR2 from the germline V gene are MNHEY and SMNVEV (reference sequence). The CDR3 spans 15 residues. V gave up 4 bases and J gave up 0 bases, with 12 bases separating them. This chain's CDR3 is CASSSHEATNYGYTF. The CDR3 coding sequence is TGTGCCAGCAGTTCCCATGAGGCGACTAACTATGGCTACACCTTC.

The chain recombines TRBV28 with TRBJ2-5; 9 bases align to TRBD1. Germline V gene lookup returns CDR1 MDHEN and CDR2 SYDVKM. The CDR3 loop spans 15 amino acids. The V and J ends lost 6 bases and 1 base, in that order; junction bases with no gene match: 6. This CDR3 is CASSPGTGLQETQYF. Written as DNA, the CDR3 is TGTGCCAGCAGCCCTGGGACAGGGCTCCAAGAGACCCAGTACTTC.

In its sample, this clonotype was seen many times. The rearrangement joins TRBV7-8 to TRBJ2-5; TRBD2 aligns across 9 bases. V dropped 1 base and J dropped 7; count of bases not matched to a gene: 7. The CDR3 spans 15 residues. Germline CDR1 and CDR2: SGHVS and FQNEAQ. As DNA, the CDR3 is TGTGCCAGCAGCTTAGTGCCTAGCGGGGAGGGGACCCAGTACTTC. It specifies CASSLVPSGEGTQYF.

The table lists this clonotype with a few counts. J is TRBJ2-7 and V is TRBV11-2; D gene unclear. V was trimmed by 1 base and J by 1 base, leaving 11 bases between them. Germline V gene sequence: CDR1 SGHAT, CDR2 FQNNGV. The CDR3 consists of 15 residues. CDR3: CASSLGLWKSYEQYF. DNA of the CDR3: TGTGCCAGCAGCTTAGGGTTGTGGAAGTCCTACGAGCAGTACTTC.

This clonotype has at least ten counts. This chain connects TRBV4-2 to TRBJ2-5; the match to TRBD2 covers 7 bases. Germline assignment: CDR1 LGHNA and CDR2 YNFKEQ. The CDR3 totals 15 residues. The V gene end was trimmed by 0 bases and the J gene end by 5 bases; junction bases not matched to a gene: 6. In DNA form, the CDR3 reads TGTGCCAGCAGCCAAGATTGGGGTAGCGGGGAGACCCAGTACTTC. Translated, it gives CASSQDWGSGETQYF.

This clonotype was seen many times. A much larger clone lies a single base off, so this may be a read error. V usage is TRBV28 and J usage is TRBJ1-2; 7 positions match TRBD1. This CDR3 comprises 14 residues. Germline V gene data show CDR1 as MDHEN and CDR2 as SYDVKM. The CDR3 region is CAGSSTGELSGYTF. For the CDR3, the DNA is TGTGCCGGCAGTTCAACAGGGGAGCTAAGTGGCTACACCTTC.

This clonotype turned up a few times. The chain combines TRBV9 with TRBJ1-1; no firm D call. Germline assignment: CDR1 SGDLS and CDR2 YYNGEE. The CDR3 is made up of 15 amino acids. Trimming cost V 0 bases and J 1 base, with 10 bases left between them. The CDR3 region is CASSVGPDKNTEAFF. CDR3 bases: TGTGCCAGCAGCGTAGGTCCAGATAAGAACACTGAAGCTTTCTTT.

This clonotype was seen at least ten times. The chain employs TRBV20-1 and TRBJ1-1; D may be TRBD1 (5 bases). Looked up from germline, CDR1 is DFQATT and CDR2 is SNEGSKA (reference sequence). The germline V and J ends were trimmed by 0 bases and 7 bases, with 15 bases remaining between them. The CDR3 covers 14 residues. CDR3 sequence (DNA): TGCAGTGCTAGAGATTTTACGGGACCCTATGAAGCTTTCTTT. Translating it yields CSARDFTGPYEAFF.

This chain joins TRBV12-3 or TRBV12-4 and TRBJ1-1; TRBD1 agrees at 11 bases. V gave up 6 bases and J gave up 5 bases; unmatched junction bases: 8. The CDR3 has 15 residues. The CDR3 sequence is CASSPGQGALTEAFF. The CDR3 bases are TGTGCCAGCAGCCCCGGACAGGGGGCGCTGACTGAAGCTTTCTTT.

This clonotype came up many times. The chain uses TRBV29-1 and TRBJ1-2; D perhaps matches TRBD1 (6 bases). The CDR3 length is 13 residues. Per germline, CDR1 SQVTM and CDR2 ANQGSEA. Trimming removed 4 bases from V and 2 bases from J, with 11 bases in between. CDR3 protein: CSVVGGLNYGYTF. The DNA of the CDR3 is TGCAGCGTTGTGGGGGGGCTAAACTATGGCTACACCTTC.

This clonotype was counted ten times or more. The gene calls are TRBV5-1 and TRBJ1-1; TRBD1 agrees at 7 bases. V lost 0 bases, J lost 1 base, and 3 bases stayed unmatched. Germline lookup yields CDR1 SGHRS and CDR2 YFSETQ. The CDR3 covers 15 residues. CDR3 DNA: TGCGCCAGCAGCTTGGGAGGACAGGCGAACACTGAAGCTTTCTTT. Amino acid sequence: CASSLGGQANTEAFF.

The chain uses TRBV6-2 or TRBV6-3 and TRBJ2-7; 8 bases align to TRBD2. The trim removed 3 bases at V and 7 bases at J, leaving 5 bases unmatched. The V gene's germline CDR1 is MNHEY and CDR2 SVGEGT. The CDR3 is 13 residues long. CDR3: CASSYTLAGEQYF. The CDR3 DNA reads TGTGCCAGCAGTTATACCTTAGCGGGAGAGCAGTACTTC.

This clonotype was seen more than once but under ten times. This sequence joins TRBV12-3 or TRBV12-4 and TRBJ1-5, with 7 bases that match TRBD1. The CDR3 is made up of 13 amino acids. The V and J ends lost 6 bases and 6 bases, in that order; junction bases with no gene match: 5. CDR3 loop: CASRGQLGQPQHF. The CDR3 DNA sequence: TGTGCCAGCAGGGGACAGCTGGGTCAGCCCCAGCATTTT.

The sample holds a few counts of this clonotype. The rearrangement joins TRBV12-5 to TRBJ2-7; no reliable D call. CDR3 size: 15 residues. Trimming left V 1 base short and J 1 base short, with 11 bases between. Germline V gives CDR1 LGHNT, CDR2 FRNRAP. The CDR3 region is CASGLAPTSSYEQYF. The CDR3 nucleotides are TGTGCTAGTGGTTTGGCCCCCACTTCGTCCTACGAGCAGTACTTC.

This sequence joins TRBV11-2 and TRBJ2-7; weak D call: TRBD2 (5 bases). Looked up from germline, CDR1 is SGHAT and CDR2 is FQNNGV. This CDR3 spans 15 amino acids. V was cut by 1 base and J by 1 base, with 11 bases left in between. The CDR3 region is CASSLVSSRSYEQYF. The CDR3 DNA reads TGTGCCAGCAGCTTAGTATCTAGCAGATCCTACGAGCAGTACTTC.

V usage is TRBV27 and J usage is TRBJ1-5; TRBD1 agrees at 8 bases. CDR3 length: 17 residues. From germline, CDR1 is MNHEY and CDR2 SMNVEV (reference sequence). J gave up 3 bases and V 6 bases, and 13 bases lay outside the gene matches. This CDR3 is CASSRGVRQGINQPQHF. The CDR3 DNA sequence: TGTGCCAGCAGCCGGGGGGTCCGACAGGGGATCAATCAGCCCCAGCATTTT.

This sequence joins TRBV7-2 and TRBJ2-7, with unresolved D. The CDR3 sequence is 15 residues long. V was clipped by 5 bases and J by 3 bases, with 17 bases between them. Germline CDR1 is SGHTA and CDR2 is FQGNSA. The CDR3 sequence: CASSPSRASYYEQYF. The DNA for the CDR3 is TGTGCCAGCAGCCCGAGTAGGGCGTCTTACTACGAGCAGTACTTC.

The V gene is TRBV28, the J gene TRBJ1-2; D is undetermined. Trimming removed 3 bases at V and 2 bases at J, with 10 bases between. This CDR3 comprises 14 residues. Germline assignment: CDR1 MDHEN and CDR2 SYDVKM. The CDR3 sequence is CASSFAKKNYGYTF. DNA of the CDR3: TGTGCCAGCAGTTTTGCCAAAAAAAACTATGGCTACACCTTC.